The next 22 T cell receptor beta chains were all read from a single sample in a study of CD8 T cells in ankylosing spondylitis. TCRdb recomputed calls from the 5' RACE reads with MiXCR, one row per CDR3 protein. The sample consists of around 40,000 distinct CDR3 sequences, roughly 2.5% of them appearing once. The sequenced material came from blood, either unsorted or a sorted T cell fraction (not recorded which). These receptors originate from a male donor with ankylosing spondylitis or in good health (not recorded which).

This clonotype came up many times. This chain connects TRBV10-3 to TRBJ1-2, with 8 bases lining up with TRBD1. The CDR3 is 15 residues long. After removal of 6 bases from V and 6 bases from J, the junction contained 12 bases not matched to a gene. From germline, CDR1 is ENHRY and CDR2 SYGVKD. The CDR3 here is CAIRDSSDRADGYTF. CDR3 coding DNA: TGTGCCATCAGGGATAGTTCGGACAGGGCGGATGGCTACACCTTC.

This clonotype showed up many times. The chain uses TRBV9 and TRBJ2-1; maybe TRBD2 (6 bases). This CDR3 region has 14 residues. Per germline, CDR1 SGDLS and CDR2 YYNGEE. V was trimmed by 2 bases and J by 10 bases, leaving 16 bases between them. The CDR3 reads CASSVSIGGGEQFF. The CDR3 coding sequence is TGTGCCAGCAGCGTTTCCATCGGGGGAGGCGAGCAGTTCTTC.

This clonotype was recorded a few times. This chain uses TRBV9 with TRBJ2-3; the match to TRBD2 covers 9 bases. The CDR3 spans 15 residues. Germline CDR1 reads SGDLS; CDR2 reads YYNGEE. With V trimmed by 3 bases and J by 1 base, 3 bases remained unmatched. This chain's CDR3 is CASSGSGRGTDTQYF. CDR3 nucleotides: TGTGCCAGCAGCGGTAGCGGGAGAGGCACAGATACGCAGTATTTT.

This clonotype was recorded a few times. The chain employs TRBV9 and TRBJ2-6; D is undetermined. V was cut by 1 base and J by 4 bases, with 9 bases left in between. Germline V gives CDR1 SGDLS, CDR2 YYNGEE. CDR3 length: 15 residues. The CDR3 spells CASSVLTPGANVLTF. As DNA, the CDR3 is TGTGCCAGCAGCGTATTAACCCCAGGGGCCAACGTCCTGACTTTC. Using reference TRBV9 and TRBJ2-6 for the parts outside the CDR3, the full variable domain is DSGVTQTPKHLITATGQRVTLRCSPRSGDLSVYWYQQSLDQGLQFLIQYYNGEERAKGNILERFSAQQFPDLHSELNLSSLELGDSALYFCASSVLTPGANVLTFGAGSRLTVL.

This clonotype came up many times. The V call is TRBV9, the J call TRBJ1-2, with a weak D call TRBD1 (5 bases). The CDR3 runs 12 residues. Germline loops: CDR1 SGDLS, CDR2 YYNGEE. V was cut by 4 bases and J by 8 bases, with 12 bases left in between. CDR3 residues: CASSRDSFGYTF. In nucleotides, the CDR3 is TGTGCCAGCAGCCGTGACAGTTTCGGCTACACCTTC.

This clonotype came up many times. J is TRBJ2-5 and V is TRBV9; 9 nucleotides align to TRBD1. V was pared by 4 bases and J by 3 bases, with 4 bases of the junction left unmatched. The CDR3 spans 14 residues. Germline V CDR1 and CDR2: SGDLS, YYNGEE. CDR3 residues: CASSTRTGEETQYF. The CDR3, as DNA: TGTGCCAGCAGCACGAGGACAGGGGAAGAGACCCAGTACTTC.

This clonotype was recorded a few times. This chain joins TRBV9 and TRBJ2-2; a weak D match, TRBD2 (5 bases). Between the trimmed V and J ends, which lost 3 bases and 6 bases, there was a span of 9 bases. Germline loops: CDR1 SGDLS, CDR2 YYNGEE. The CDR3 runs 13 residues. The CDR3 loop reads CASSARDPGELFF. The CDR3 coding sequence is TGTGCCAGCAGCGCACGGGATCCCGGGGAGCTGTTTTTT.

This clonotype was recorded at least ten times. V is TRBV9 and J is TRBJ2-7; D perhaps matches TRBD1 (6 bases). Germline V lookup: CDR1 SGDLS, CDR2 YYNGEE. The CDR3 runs 13 residues. Between the trimmed V and J ends, which lost 0 bases and 6 bases, there was a span of 10 bases. CDR3 coding DNA: TGTGCCAGCAGCGTAGAAAACAGGGCCGAGCAGTACTTC. Protein product: CASSVENRAEQYF.

Ten or more counts support this clonotype. This chain uses TRBV9 with TRBJ1-3; D unresolved. The CDR3 consists of 15 residues. From germline, CDR1 is SGDLS and CDR2 YYNGEE. The V end was cut by 4 bases, the J end by 0 bases, with 11 bases between. The CDR3 nucleotides are TGTGCCAGCAGCTCGGACTGGAACTCTGGAAACACCATATATTTT. Its protein product is CASSSDWNSGNTIYF.

Ten or more counts support this clonotype. The chain links TRBV9 to TRBJ1-3; D uncertain. This CDR3 contains 14 residues. Germline V gene data show CDR1 as SGDLS and CDR2 as YYNGEE. Trimming removed 4 bases from V and 0 bases from J, with 8 bases in between. The CDR3 is CASSKQDSGNTIYF. CDR3 sequence (DNA): TGTGCCAGCAGCAAACAAGACTCTGGAAACACCATATATTTT. Looking up the rest from reference TRBV9 and TRBJ1-3 gives the full variable domain: DSGVTQTPKHLITATGQRVTLRCSPRSGDLSVYWYQQSLDQGLQFLIQYYNGEERAKGNILERFSAQQFPDLHSELNLSSLELGDSALYFCASSKQDSGNTIYFGEGSWLTVV.

This clonotype was recorded many times. This chain uses TRBV9 with TRBJ1-1; D call uncertain. Looked up from germline, CDR1 is SGDLS and CDR2 is YYNGEE. This CDR3 region has 13 residues. V was trimmed by 2 bases and J by 1 base, leaving 6 bases between them. CDR3 coding DNA: TGTGCCAGCAGCGTGCCACAGAACACTGAAGCTTTCTTT. It codes for CASSVPQNTEAFF.

There are many counts of this clonotype. The rearrangement links TRBV9 to TRBJ2-7, with D perhaps given as TRBD1 or TRBD2 (5 bases each). The CDR3 sequence is 14 residues long. The V gene lost 3 bases and the J gene lost 1 base, with 11 bases spanning the gap. Germline assignment: CDR1 SGDLS and CDR2 YYNGEE. The CDR3, as DNA: TGTGCCAGCAGCGCGACGGGACGGTCCTACGAGCAGTACTTC. This encodes CASSATGRSYEQYF.

This clonotype was recorded at least ten times. The chain employs TRBV9 and TRBJ2-2; D is undetermined. The V end was cut by 0 bases, the J end by 4 bases, with 10 bases between. The CDR3 length is 15 residues. Germline CDR1 reads SGDLS; CDR2 reads YYNGEE. CDR3 in amino acids: CASSVGTVFTGELFF. The CDR3 DNA follows: TGTGCCAGCAGCGTAGGAACAGTCTTCACCGGGGAGCTGTTTTTT.

At least ten counts were recorded for this clonotype. The V call is TRBV9, the J call TRBJ2-1; 7 nucleotides agree with TRBD2. The CDR3 contains 13 residues. V trimming: 2 bases; J trimming: 5 bases; junction bases outside the gene matches: 1. The V gene's germline CDR1 is SGDLS and CDR2 YYNGEE. The CDR3 reads CASSVLADNEQFF. In DNA, the CDR3 is TGTGCCAGCAGCGTCCTAGCGGACAATGAGCAGTTCTTC.

This clonotype was picked up many times. The chain uses TRBV9 and TRBJ2-2; a weak D match, TRBD1 (6 bases). The germline CDR1 and CDR2 sequences are SGDLS and YYNGEE. The ends were cut back, 3 bases at V and 5 bases at J, with 8 bases in the middle. The CDR3 sequence is 13 residues long. CDR3 sequence: CASSGGQTGELFF. Here the CDR3 DNA reads TGTGCCAGCAGCGGTGGACAGACCGGGGAGCTGTTTTTT. Complete variable domain (other parts from reference TRBV9 and TRBJ2-2): DSGVTQTPKHLITATGQRVTLRCSPRSGDLSVYWYQQSLDQGLQFLIQYYNGEERAKGNILERFSAQQFPDLHSELNLSSLELGDSALYFCASSGGQTGELFFGEGSRLTVL.

This clonotype was seen repeatedly, ten times or more. The chain carries TRBV9 and TRBJ2-7; 7 nucleotides align to TRBD2. The ends lost 0 bases at V and 2 bases at J; junction bases unmatched: 11. Per germline, CDR1 SGDLS and CDR2 YYNGEE. The CDR3 contains 17 residues. The CDR3 sequence: CASSVGGGSGRPYEQYF. The CDR3 nucleotides read TGTGCCAGCAGCGTAGGCGGTGGTAGCGGGCGACCCTACGAGCAGTACTTC.

This clonotype was found many times. The J gene is TRBJ2-7, the V gene TRBV9; 12 bases line up with TRBD2. J gave up 6 bases and V 3 bases, and 7 bases lay outside the gene matches. The CDR3 has 15 amino acids. Germline V lookup: CDR1 SGDLS, CDR2 YYNGEE. In nucleotides, the CDR3 is TGTGCCAGCAGCGCACGACTAGCGGGAGTTCCCGAGCAGTACTTC. It encodes CASSARLAGVPEQYF.

This clonotype was found many times. The V gene is TRBV9, the J gene TRBJ2-2; 10 bases are a match to TRBD2. Germline values: CDR1 SGDLS, CDR2 YYNGEE. After removal of 3 bases from V and 5 bases from J, the junction contained 13 bases not matched to a gene. The CDR3 covers 18 residues. The CDR3 is CASSDRGGSGRITGELFF. The CDR3 region has the DNA TGTGCCAGCAGCGACAGGGGAGGTAGCGGGAGGATTACCGGGGAGCTGTTTTTT. Filled out from reference TRBV9 and TRBJ2-2, the complete variable domain reads DSGVTQTPKHLITATGQRVTLRCSPRSGDLSVYWYQQSLDQGLQFLIQYYNGEERAKGNILERFSAQQFPDLHSELNLSSLELGDSALYFCASSDRGGSGRITGELFFGEGSRLTVL.

This clonotype was seen a handful of times. The V and J genes are TRBV9 and TRBJ2-3, with 10 bases matching TRBD2. The CDR3 is made up of 17 amino acids. Germline V gene data show CDR1 as SGDLS and CDR2 as YYNGEE. With 2 bases clipped from V and 3 bases from J, the junction kept 9 bases outside the gene matches. The CDR3 is CASSVQASGSGTDTQYF. The CDR3 bases are TGTGCCAGCAGCGTCCAAGCTAGCGGGAGTGGAACAGATACGCAGTATTTT.

Many counts were recorded for this clonotype. This chain joins TRBV9 and TRBJ2-1; TRBD2 matches at 8 bases. CDR1 is SGDLS, CDR2 YYNGEE, per germline. Germline trimming cut 6 bases from V and 6 bases from J; bases unmatched to any gene: 8. This CDR3 is 14 amino acids long. DNA of the CDR3: TGTGCCAGCAACCCGGGACTAGTCGCCAATGAGCAGTTCTTC. The encoded protein is CASNPGLVANEQFF.

This clonotype was observed at least ten times. The chain uses TRBV9 and TRBJ2-7, with no clear D. Trimming left V 4 bases short and J 5 bases short, with 7 bases between. Germline values: CDR1 SGDLS, CDR2 YYNGEE. The CDR3 is 11 amino acids. The CDR3 loop is CASSRADEQYF. The CDR3 region has the DNA TGTGCCAGCAGCAGGGCGGACGAGCAGTACTTC.

This clonotype occurred many times. V is TRBV9 and J is TRBJ2-1, with D hard to call. Looked up from germline, CDR1 is SGDLS and CDR2 is YYNGEE. V lost 0 bases and J lost 3, with 13 bases in between. The CDR3 sequence is 16 residues long. The CDR3 DNA follows: TGTGCCAGCAGCGTAGGATCTGGGGTGGGCTACAATGAGCAGTTCTTC. Protein: CASSVGSGVGYNEQFF. Drawing the rest from reference TRBV9 and TRBJ2-1, the complete variable domain is DSGVTQTPKHLITATGQRVTLRCSPRSGDLSVYWYQQSLDQGLQFLIQYYNGEERAKGNILERFSAQQFPDLHSELNLSSLELGDSALYFCASSVGSGVGYNEQFFGPGTRLTVL.